This TCR beta chain was identified during a study of CXCR3-negative and CXCR3-positive naive CD8 T cells. In germline, CDR1 is SGHRS, CDR2 YFSETQ. This CDR3 is built from 17 residues. Findings and limits, study-wide: Relative to CXCR3-negative naive cells, CXCR3-positive naive cells had more hydrophobic TRB CDR3s. Diversity proved comparably high across both naive subsets and much lower in memory CD8+ cells. Comparison of naive CXCR3-negative and CXCR3-positive cells revealed similar TRBV-TRBJ usage, while memory cells differed.

The authors prepared UMI-labeled TRB cDNA libraries by 5' RACE. TCRdb reprocessed the 5' RACE reads and keeps a single row for each CDR3 protein, giving no DNA. The sample table sets out around 81,000 distinct CDR3 sequences. Worth noting for this clonotype: Its antigen is not identified.

The chain links TRBV5-1 to TRBJ2-1; TCRdb's D gene call, TRBD1, goes unchecked for lack of DNA. The source material was naive CXCR3- CD8+ T cells from blood. Subset described: CD45RO-CCR7+CD27+CD95- naive CD8+ T cells lacking CXCR3 (TNR3-). This clonotype originated in a human donor in good health. Some clones in this sample may be carry-over from other donors' samples. CDR3 residues: CASSLVYVTGTYNEQFF.